This T cell receptor beta chain is from a study of naive and memory T cell subsets. Study-wide results and limits: Over 95% of naive TCR sequences appeared only once after error correction, unlike memory subsets. Gini index rose across naive, CM, EM and EMRA in CD4 and CD8.

Two oligonucleotides, mixed equimolar, formed the beta constant-region primer covering TRBC1 and TRBC2. Four rounds of PCR amplified the ligated cDNA using nested alpha and beta constant-region primers plus SP2. One entry per CDR3 protein, called by TCRdb with MiXCR from the UMI-ligation and nested PCR reads. The sample gives tens of thousands of distinct CDR3 sequences, approximately 10% of which show up once; about a fifth is in the top ten. The sample holds a few counts of this clonotype. The antigen remains unidentified. Germline lookup yields CDR1 LGHNA and CDR2 YNFKEQ. Losses at the gene ends were 1 base for V and 5 bases for J; bases not matched to a gene: 5. The CDR3 spans 15 residues. Alpha and beta libraries were amplified separately from the second PCR onward. Cells stained for CD3, CD4, CD8, CD45RA, CD27 and viability were sorted into four CD45RA/CD27 subsets.

The V and J genes are TRBV4-2 and TRBJ2-7; TRBD1 matches 10 bases. Sample: central memory CD8+ T cells from blood. The TCR comes from a human donor in good health. The CDR3 nucleotides are TGTGCCAGCAGCCAAGGGGACAGGGGTTTTGACGAGCAGTACTTC. It is translated as CASSQGDRGFDEQYF.